This T cell receptor beta chain was recovered during a study of beta chain features in type 1 diabetes. Study-wide background: Patients did not differ from healthy donors in age, gender or cell yield. Findings and limits, study-wide: When Type 1 diabetes patients were examined, their TCRB CDR3s proved moderately but significantly shorter in all four CD4+ subsets. PCR might preferentially amplify shorter templates, equally in patients and controls. Naive, central memory and Treg TCRB repertoires appeared more alike in patients than in healthy donors.

Staining for CD45RO/CCR7/CD25/CD127/CD95/CD27 allowed sorting of CD4+ naive, central memory, regulatory and stem cell-like memory cells. In germline, CDR1 is MNHEY, CDR2 SVGAGI. CDR3 size: 15 residues. Unmatched junction bases numbered 4, after V lost 4 bases and J lost 6 bases. The authors reverse transcribed all of the isolated RNA, so sequencing captured expressed TCRB transcripts. The protocol was immunoSEQ multiplex PCR, while the TCRdb copy is restricted to in-frame clones and leaves out a portion. The table shows around 260,000 clones, with roughly a quarter occurring only once. This clone was found a few times. Antigen specificity is unknown.

The chain uses TRBV6-5 and TRBJ2-2, with 11 positions matching TRBD1. Sample: naive CD4+ T cells from blood. The clonotype originates from a woman in her 30s with type 1 diabetes. CDR3 nucleotides: TGTGCCAGCAGTTTTTCGGGACAGGGGGCCGGGGAGCTGTTTTTT. This sequence encodes CASSFSGQGAGELFF.